The 5 T cell receptor beta chains presented below share a single source sample, sequenced in a study of shared clonotypes between healthy human individuals. TCRdb's table, derived via immunoSEQ multiplex PCR, lists solely in-frame clones and lacks some. Of about 2.4 million clones listed, around 94% are singletons. Source material: naive CD4+ T cells sorted from blood. Subset specified: CD45RA+ positively selected. The source of these receptors is a young man in good health.

This chain uses TRBV6-5 with TRBJ1-1; D not resolved. V lost 0 bases and J lost 1, with 9 bases in between. The CDR3 is 15 residues long. Germline CDR1 MNHEY, CDR2 SVGAGI. Here the CDR3 DNA reads TGTGCCAGCAGTTACTCGGACCGACCGAACACTGAAGCTTTCTTT. Translation gives CASSYSDRPNTEAFF.

Turning to this clone: Other DNA variants within this sample encode the same CDR3. The chain recombines TRBV6-1 with TRBJ1-3; D call uncertain. Trimming left V 0 bases short and J 0 bases short, with 9 bases between. The CDR3 loop spans 16 amino acids. Germline CDR1 reads MNHNS; CDR2 reads SASEGT. The CDR3 nucleotides read TGTGCCAGCAGTGAAGCGAGACCGATCTCTGGAAACACCATATATTTT. Amino acids: CASSEARPISGNTIYF.

The chain employs TRBV4-2 and TRBJ2-7; TRBD1 agrees at 8 bases. Looked up from germline, CDR1 is LGHNA and CDR2 is YNFKEQ. This CDR3 is built from 15 residues. The ends lost 4 bases at V and 1 base at J; junction bases unmatched: 6. The CDR3 region has the DNA TGTGCCAGCAGCCGAGGACAGGGCCTTTCCTACGAGCAGTACTTC. Encoded protein: CASSRGQGLSYEQYF.

This clone has only one observation. The chain uses TRBV7-9 and TRBJ2-7; D perhaps matches TRBD2 (6 bases). Germline assignment: CDR1 SEHNR and CDR2 FQNEAQ (reference sequence). V was cut by 1 base and J by 0 bases, with 13 bases left in between. The CDR3 has 16 amino acids. The CDR3 loop is CASSLEGLGSSYEQYF. CDR3 DNA sequence: TGTGCCAGCAGCTTAGAGGGACTGGGCAGCTCCTACGAGCAGTACTTC.

The chain combines TRBV10-3 with TRBJ2-5; tentatively, D is TRBD1 or TRBD2 (5 bases each). CDR3 length: 15 amino acids. The germline CDR1 and CDR2 sequences are ENHRY and SYGVKD. Trimming cost V 0 bases and J 1 base, with 9 bases left between them. The CDR3 here is CAISESLGTQETQYF. CDR3 nucleotides: TGTGCCATCAGTGAGTCTCTCGGGACCCAAGAGACCCAGTACTTC.